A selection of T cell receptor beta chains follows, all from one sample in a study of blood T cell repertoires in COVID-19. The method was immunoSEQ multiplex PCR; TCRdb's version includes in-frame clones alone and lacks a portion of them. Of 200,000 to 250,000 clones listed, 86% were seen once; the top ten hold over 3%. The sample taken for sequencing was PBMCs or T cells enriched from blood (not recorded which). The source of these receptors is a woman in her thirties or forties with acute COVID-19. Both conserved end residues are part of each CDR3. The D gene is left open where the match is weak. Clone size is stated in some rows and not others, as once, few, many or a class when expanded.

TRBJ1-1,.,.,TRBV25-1,CASSEGSGVGTEAFF,TGTGCCAGCAGTGAAGGTTCAGGGGTAGGCACTGAAGCTTTCTTT
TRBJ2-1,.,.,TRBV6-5,CASRDGHLNEQFF,TGTGCCAGCAGGGACGGACACCTCAATGAGCAGTTCTTC
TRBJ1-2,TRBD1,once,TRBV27,CASSLDRGGGYTF,TGTGCCAGCAGTCTGGACAGGGGAGGTGGCTACACCTTC
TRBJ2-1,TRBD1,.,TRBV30,CAWSWPGGAYNEQFF,TGTGCCTGGAGTTGGCCAGGGGGCGCGTACAATGAGCAGTTCTTC
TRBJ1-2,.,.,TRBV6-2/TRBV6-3,CASSYTGEHYGYTF,TGTGCCAGCAGTTACACGGGGGAGCACTATGGCTACACCTTC
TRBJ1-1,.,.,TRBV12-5,CATRRGDTEAFF,TGTGCTACAAGACGGGGGGACACTGAAGCTTTCTTT
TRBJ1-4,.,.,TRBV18,CASSPPSEKLFF,TGTGCCAGCTCACCACCGAGTGAAAAACTGTTTTTT
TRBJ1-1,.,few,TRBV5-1,CASSLLGREVAEAFF,TGCGCCAGCAGCTTGCTCGGCAGGGAAGTTGCTGAAGCTTTCTTT
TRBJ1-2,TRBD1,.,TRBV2,CASSSWDRGNYGYTF,TGTGCCAGCAGCTCGTGGGACAGGGGTAACTATGGCTACACCTTC
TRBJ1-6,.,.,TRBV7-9,CASSDGTGNNSPLHF,TGTGCCAGCAGCGATGGGACTGGGAATAATTCACCCCTCCACTTT
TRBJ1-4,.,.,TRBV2,CASSATLGLLGIF,TGTGCCAGCAGCGCAACCCTCGGACTCCTCGGGATTTTT
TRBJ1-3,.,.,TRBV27,CASSATVGSSGNTIYF,TGTGCCAGCAGTGCCACGGTCGGGAGCTCTGGAAACACCATATATTTT
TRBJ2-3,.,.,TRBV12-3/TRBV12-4,CASTGPSTDTQYF,TGTGCCAGTACAGGGCCTAGCACAGATACGCAGTATTTT
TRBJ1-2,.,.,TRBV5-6,CASSLGTGAGYTF,TGTGCCAGCAGCTTAGGGACTGGTGCTGGCTACACCTTC
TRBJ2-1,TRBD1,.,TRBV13,CASSLAGTGAYNEQFF,TGTGCCAGCAGCTTGGCCGGGACAGGGGCCTACAATGAGCAGTTCTTC
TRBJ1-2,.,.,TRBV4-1,CASSQDGARDYTF,TGCGCCAGCAGCCAAGATGGGGCCAGGGACTACACCTTC
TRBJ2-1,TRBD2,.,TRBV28,CASSLTGGSYNEQFF,TGTGCCAGCAGTTTAACGGGGGGCTCCTACAATGAGCAGTTCTTC
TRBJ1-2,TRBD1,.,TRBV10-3,CAISESDRDGYTF,TGTGCCATCAGTGAGTCCGACAGGGATGGCTACACCTTC